This TCR beta chain was observed in a study of OX40 agonist ivuxolimab in advanced cancers. Overall study context: Dose-escalation subjects each had hepatocellular carcinoma, melanoma, renal cell or head and neck cancer.

V lost 3 bases and J 1 base, leaving 6 bases between the germline ends. The CDR3 runs 13 residues. CDR1 MNHEY and CDR2 SMNVEV come from the germline V gene (reference sequence). Profiling relied on immunoSEQ multiplex PCR, and the TCRdb table lists in-frame clones only, not all of them. Of 70,000 or so clones in the sample, roughly nine tenths were seen once. It was autoimmune disease history or systemic immunosuppression that excluded patients. Blood sampling took place at baseline, cycle 4 day 1, and cycle 7 day 1. The material was CD4+ or CD8+ T cells sorted from blood, obtained in a trial of the OX40 agonist ivuxolimab. The TCR originated in an adult with an advanced solid tumor such as melanoma, head and neck, liver or kidney cancer. V and J are TRBV27 and TRBJ1-1, with D uncertain. The CDR3 sequence: CASSFRQNTEAFF. In nucleotides, the CDR3 is TGTGCCAGCAGTTTCCGGCAGAACACTGAAGCTTTCTTT.